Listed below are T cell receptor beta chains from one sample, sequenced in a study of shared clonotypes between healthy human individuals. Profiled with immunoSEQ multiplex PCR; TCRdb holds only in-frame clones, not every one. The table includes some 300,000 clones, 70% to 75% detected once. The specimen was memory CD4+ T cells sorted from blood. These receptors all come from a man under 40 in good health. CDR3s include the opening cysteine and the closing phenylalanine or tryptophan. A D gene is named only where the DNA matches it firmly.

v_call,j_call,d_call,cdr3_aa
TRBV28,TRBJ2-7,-,CASSLSPTYEQYF
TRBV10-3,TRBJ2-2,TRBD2,CAIRPGLGGAGELFF
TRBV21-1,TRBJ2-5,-,CASNRVGETQYF
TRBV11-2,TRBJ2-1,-,CASSFKDRRDVAYNEQFF
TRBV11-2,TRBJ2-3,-,CASSLAGGWGTQYF
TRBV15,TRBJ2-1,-,CATSSQWHEQFF
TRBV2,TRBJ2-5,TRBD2,CASNSATSGRKTQYF
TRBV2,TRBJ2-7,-,CASTRLSGNSHEQYF
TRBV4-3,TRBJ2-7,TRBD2,CASSHGLAGPYEQYF
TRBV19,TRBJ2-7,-,CATQAPFSYEQYF
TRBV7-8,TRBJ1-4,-,CASSLKRDGDNEKLFF
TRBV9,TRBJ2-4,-,CASSVGQFTKNIQYF
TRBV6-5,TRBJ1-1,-,CASRHTYQAFF
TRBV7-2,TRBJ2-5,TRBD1,CASSLNRGRVETQYF
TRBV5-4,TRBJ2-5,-,CASSLAMVGETQYF
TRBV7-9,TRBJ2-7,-,CASSTHRDIRSEQYF
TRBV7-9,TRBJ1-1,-,CASSLTGDTEAFF